The rows below give T cell receptor beta chains drawn from one sample of a study of blood T cell repertoires in COVID-19. The protocol was immunoSEQ multiplex PCR, while the TCRdb copy is restricted to in-frame clones and leaves out a portion. The profile shows 130,000 to 150,000 clones, 80% to 85% of them singletons. Sample: peripheral blood. The receptors stem from a human donor in a cohort sampled during active COVID-19. Both conserved end residues are part of each CDR3. Fields, in order: D gene, CDR3 length, clone size, J gene, V gene, CDR3 protein, CDR3 DNA. The D gene is left open where the match is weak. Not every row has a clone size; where given, it reads once, few, many or a size class.

>.|15|.|TRBJ1-2|TRBV10-3
CAISEPPQEARGYTF
TGTGCCATCAGTGAGCCCCCCCAGGAGGCCAGGGGCTACACCTTC
>.|16|.|TRBJ1-3|TRBV6-5
CASSYSQGFSGNTIYF
TGTGCCAGCAGTTATTCCCAGGGTTTCTCTGGAAACACCATATATTTT
>TRBD2|13|.|TRBJ2-7|TRBV7-2
CASSLLAAYEQYF
TGTGCCAGCAGCTTACTAGCGGCCTACGAGCAGTACTTC
>TRBD1|15|.|TRBJ1-2|TRBV5-4
CASSYQRQGLGGYTF
TGTGCCAGCAGCTACCAGAGACAGGGATTGGGTGGCTACACCTTC
>.|16|.|TRBJ1-4|TRBV7-2
CASSPYGGRNNEKLFF
TGTGCCAGCAGCCCGTATGGGGGCAGGAATAATGAAAAACTGTTTTTT
>.|15|.|TRBJ2-3|TRBV9
CASSVEGQTIHTQYF
TGTGCCAGCAGCGTAGAGGGACAAACTATACATACGCAGTATTTT
>TRBD2|15|.|TRBJ2-1|TRBV7-3
CASSPSGGLYNEQFF
TGTGCCAGCAGTCCTAGCGGGGGACTTTACAATGAGCAGTTCTTC
>.|11|.|TRBJ1-1|TRBV12-3/TRBV12-4
CASRTRAGAFF
TGTGCCAGCAGGACCAGGGCAGGAGCTTTCTTT
>.|13|.|TRBJ1-1|TRBV18
CASSSDSHTEAFF
TGTGCCAGCTCTTCTGACAGTCACACTGAAGCTTTCTTT
>.|14|.|TRBJ2-2|TRBV18
CASSPGQNTGELFF
TGTGCCAGCTCACCGGGACAGAACACCGGGGAGCTGTTTTTT
>.|14|.|TRBJ1-3|TRBV6-5
CASSFLSGGNTIYF
TGTGCCAGCAGTTTTCTCTCCGGTGGAAACACCATATATTTT
>.|16|few|TRBJ1-2|TRBV7-9
CASSLWGTPGNYGYTF
TGTGCCAGCAGCCTCTGGGGGACACCGGGGAACTATGGCTACACCTTC
>TRBD1|14|.|TRBJ1-2|TRBV2
CASSRDSTNYGYTF
TGTGCCAGCAGCCGGGACAGCACTAACTATGGCTACACCTTC
>TRBD2|16|.|TRBJ2-1|TRBV7-6
CASSGLTSGGEGEQFF
TGTGCCAGCAGCGGCCTGACTAGCGGGGGGGAGGGAGAGCAGTTCTTC
>TRBD2|14|.|TRBJ2-5|TRBV15
CATSLRGGGETQYF
TGTGCCACCAGCTTGCGGGGGGGCGGAGAGACCCAGTACTTC
>.|15|.|TRBJ1-2|TRBV7-2
CASSLDRGPERGYTF
TGTGCCAGCAGCTTAGATCGCGGCCCCGAGAGAGGCTACACCTTC